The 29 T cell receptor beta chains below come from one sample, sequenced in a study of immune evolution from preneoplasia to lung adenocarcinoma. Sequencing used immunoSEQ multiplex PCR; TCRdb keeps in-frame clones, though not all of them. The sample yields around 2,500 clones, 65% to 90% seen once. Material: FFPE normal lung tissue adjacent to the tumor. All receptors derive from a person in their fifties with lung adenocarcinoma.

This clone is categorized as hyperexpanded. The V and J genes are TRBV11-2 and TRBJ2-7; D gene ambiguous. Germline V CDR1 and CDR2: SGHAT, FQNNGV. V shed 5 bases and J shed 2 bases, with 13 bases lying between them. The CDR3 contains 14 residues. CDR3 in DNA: TGTGCCAGCAGCCCGAGCTTGCAAACCTACGAGCAGTACTTC. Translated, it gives CASSPSLQTYEQYF.

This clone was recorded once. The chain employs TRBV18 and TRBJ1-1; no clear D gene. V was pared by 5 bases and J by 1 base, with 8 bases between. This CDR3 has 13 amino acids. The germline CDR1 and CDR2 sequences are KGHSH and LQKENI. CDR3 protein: CASSAGENTEAFF. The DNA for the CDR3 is TGTGCCAGCTCAGCCGGGGAGAACACTGAAGCTTTCTTT. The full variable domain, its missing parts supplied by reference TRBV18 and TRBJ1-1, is NAGVMQNPRHLVRRRGQEARLRCSPMKGHSHVYWYRQLPEEGLKFMVYLQKENIIDESGMPKERFSAEFPKEGPSILRIQQVVRGDSAAYFCASSAGENTEAFFGQGTRLTVV.

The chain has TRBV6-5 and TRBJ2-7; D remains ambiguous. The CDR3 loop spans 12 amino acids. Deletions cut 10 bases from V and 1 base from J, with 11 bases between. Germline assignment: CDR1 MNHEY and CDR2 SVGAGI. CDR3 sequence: CATRSLSYEQYF. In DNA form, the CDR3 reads TGTGCCACCAGGTCTTTATCCTACGAGCAGTACTTC.

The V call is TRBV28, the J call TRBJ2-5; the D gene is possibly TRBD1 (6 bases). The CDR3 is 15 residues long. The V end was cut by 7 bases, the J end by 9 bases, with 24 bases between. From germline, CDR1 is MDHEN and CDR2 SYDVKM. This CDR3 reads CASTHMGQLSMAQYF. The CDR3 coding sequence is TGTGCCAGCACCCACATGGGACAACTCTCCATGGCCCAGTACTTC. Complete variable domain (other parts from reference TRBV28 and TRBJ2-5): DVKVTQSSRYLVKRTGEKVFLECVQDMDHENMFWYRQDPGLGLRLIYFSYDVKMKEKGDIPEGYSVSREKKERFSLILESASTNQTSMYLCASTHMGQLSMAQYFGPGTRLLVL.

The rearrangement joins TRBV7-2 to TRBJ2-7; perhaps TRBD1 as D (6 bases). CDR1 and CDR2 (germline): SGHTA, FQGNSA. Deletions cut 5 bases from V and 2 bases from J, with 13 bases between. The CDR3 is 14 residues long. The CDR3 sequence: CASSPLGGPYEQYF. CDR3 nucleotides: TGTGCCAGCAGCCCCCTAGGGGGACCCTACGAGCAGTACTTC.

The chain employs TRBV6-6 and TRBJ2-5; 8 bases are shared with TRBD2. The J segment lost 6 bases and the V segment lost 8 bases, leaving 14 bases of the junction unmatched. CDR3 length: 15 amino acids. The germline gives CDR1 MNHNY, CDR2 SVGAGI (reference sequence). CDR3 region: CASGLTSVPRKTQYF. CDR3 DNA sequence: TGTGCCAGCGGCCTGACTAGCGTCCCGAGGAAGACCCAGTACTTC.

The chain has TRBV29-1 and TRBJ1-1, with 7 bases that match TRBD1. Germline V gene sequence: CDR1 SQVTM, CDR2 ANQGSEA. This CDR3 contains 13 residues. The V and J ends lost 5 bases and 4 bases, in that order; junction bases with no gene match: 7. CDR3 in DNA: TGCAGCGTTCAACAGGGGATAGGCACTGAAGCTTTCTTT. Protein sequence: CSVQQGIGTEAFF.

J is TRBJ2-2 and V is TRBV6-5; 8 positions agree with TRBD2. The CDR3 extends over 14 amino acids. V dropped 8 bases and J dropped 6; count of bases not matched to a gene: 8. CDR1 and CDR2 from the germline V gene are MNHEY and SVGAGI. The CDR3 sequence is CASVGSGRAGELFF. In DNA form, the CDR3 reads TGTGCCAGCGTGGGAAGCGGGAGAGCCGGGGAGCTGTTTTTT.

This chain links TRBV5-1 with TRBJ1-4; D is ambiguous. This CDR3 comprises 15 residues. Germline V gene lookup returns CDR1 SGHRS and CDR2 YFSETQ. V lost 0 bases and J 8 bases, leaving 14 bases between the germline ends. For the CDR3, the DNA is TGCGCCAGCAGCTTGGGTGAGGGAAGAGGGGAAAAACTGTTTTTT. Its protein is CASSLGEGRGEKLFF.

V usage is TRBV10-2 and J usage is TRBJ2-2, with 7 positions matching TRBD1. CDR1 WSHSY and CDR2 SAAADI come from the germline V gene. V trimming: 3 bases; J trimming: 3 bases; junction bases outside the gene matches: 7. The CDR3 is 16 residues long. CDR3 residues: CASSEYRGADTGELFF. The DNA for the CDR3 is TGCGCCAGCAGTGAATACAGGGGCGCGGACACCGGGGAGCTGTTTTTT.

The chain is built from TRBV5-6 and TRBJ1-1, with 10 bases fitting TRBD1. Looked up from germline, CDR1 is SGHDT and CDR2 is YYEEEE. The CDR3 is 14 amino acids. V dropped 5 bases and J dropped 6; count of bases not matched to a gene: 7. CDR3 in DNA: TGTGCCAGCAGGCGGGGACAGGGGAGCGCTGAAGCTTTCTTT. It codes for CASRRGQGSAEAFF.

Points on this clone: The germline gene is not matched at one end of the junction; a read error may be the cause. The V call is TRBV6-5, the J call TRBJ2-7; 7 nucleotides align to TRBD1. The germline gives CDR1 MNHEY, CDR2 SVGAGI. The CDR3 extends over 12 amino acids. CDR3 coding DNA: TGTGCCAGCAGTTACAAGGGGGCGGATCCGGACTTC. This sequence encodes CASSYKGADPDF.

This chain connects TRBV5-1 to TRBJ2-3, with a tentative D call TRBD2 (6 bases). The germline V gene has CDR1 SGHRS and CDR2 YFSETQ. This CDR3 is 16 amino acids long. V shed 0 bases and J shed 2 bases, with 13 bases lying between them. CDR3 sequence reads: CASSLDAGRNTDTQYF. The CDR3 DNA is TGCGCCAGCAGCTTGGATGCAGGGAGGAACACAGATACGCAGTATTTT.

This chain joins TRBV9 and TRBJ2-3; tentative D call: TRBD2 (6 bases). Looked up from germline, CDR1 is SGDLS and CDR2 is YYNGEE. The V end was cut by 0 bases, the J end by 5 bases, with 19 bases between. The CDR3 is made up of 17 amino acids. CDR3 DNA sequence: TGTGCCAGCAGCGTAGGCCTTGGAGGGGAGGATGGAGATACGCAGTATTTT. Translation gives CASSVGLGGEDGDTQYF.

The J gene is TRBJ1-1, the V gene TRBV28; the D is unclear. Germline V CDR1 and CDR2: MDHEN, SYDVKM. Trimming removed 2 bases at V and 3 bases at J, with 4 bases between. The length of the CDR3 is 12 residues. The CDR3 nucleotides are TGTGCCAGCAGTTTAACCCACACTGAAGCTTTCTTT. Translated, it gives CASSLTHTEAFF. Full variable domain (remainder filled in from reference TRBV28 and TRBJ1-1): DVKVTQSSRYLVKRTGEKVFLECVQDMDHENMFWYRQDPGLGLRLIYFSYDVKMKEKGDIPEGYSVSREKKERFSLILESASTNQTSMYLCASSLTHTEAFFGQGTRLTVV.

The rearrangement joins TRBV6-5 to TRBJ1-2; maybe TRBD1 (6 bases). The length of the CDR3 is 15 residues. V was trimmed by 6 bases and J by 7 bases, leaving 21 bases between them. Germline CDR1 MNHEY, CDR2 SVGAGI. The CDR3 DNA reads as TGTGCCAGCAGCCGACCTCTATCGGGGGGCGGTGGCTACACCTTC. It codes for CASSRPLSGGGGYTF.

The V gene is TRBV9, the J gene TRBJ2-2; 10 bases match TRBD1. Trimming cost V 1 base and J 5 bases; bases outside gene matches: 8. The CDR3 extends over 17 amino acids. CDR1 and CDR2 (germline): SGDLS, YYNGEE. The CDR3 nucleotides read TGTGCCAGCAGCGTAAAGCCGGGGACAGGGGTAACCGGGGAGCTGTTTTTT. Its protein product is CASSVKPGTGVTGELFF. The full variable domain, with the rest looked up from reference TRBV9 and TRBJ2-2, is DSGVTQTPKHLITATGQRVTLRCSPRSGDLSVYWYQQSLDQGLQFLIQYYNGEERAKGNILERFSAQQFPDLHSELNLSSLELGDSALYFCASSVKPGTGVTGELFFGEGSRLTVL.

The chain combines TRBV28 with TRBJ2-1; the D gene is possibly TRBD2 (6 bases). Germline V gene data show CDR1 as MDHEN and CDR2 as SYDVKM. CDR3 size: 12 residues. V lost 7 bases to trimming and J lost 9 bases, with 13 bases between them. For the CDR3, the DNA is TGTGCCAGCATGACGGGAGCGGTTGAGCAGTTCTTC. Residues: CASMTGAVEQFF.

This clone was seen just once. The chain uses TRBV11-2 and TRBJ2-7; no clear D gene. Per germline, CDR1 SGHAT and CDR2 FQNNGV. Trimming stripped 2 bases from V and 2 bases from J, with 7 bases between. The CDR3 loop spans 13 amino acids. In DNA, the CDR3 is TGTGCCAGCAGCTTAACTCCAACCTACGAGCAGTACTTC. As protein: CASSLTPTYEQYF.

This chain's CDR3 is CAIQRGLAGGSEQFF. The CDR3 region has the DNA TGTGCCATCCAACGGGGGCTAGCGGGGGGGAGTGAGCAGTTCTTC. The chain is built from TRBV10-3 and TRBJ2-1, with 12 bases that match TRBD2. CDR1 is ENHRY, CDR2 SYGVKD, per germline. The CDR3 loop spans 15 amino acids. V lost 8 bases to trimming and J lost 9 bases; unmatched junction nucleotides: 11.

In nucleotides, the CDR3 is TGTGCCAGCAGCCGCACGGACAGCGCCTACAATGAGCAGTTCTTC. This codes for CASSRTDSAYNEQFF. The V and J genes are TRBV7-8 and TRBJ2-1; tentatively, D is TRBD1 (6 bases). The germline V gene encodes CDR1 SGHVS and CDR2 FQNEAQ. Trimming took 5 bases from V and 2 from J, leaving 13 bases between them. The CDR3 extends over 15 amino acids. The variable domain in full, completed from reference TRBV7-8 and TRBJ2-1, reads GAGVSQSPRYKVAKRGQDVALRCDPISGHVSLFWYQQALGQGPEFLTYFQNEAQLDKSGLPSDRFFAERPEGSVSTLKIQRTQQEDSAVYLCASSRTDSAYNEQFFGPGTRLTVL.

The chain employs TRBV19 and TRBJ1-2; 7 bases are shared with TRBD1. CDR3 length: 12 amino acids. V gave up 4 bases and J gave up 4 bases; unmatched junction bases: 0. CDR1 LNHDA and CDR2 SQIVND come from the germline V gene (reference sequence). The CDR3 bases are TGTGCCAGTAGTACAGGGGGCTATGGCTACACCTTC. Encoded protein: CASSTGGYGYTF. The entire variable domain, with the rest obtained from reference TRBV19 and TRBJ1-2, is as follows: DGGITQSPKYLFRKEGQNVTLSCEQNLNHDAMYWYRQDPGQGLRLIYYSQIVNDFQKGDIAEGYSVSREKKESFPLTVTSAQKNPTAFYLCASSTGGYGYTFGSGTRLTVV.

The CDR3 DNA reads as TGTGCCAGCAGCTCTGGACGGGTCTACGAGCAGTACTTC. Encoded protein: CASSSGRVYEQYF. The chain has TRBV11-2 and TRBJ2-7; D is undetermined. This CDR3 spans 13 amino acids. Trimming shortened V by 4 bases and J by 3 bases, and 10 bases separated the two germline ends. In germline, CDR1 is SGHAT, CDR2 FQNNGV. Together with reference TRBV11-2 and TRBJ2-7, the CDR3 gives the full variable domain: EAGVAQSPRYKIIEKRQSVAFWCNPISGHATLYWYQQILGQGPKLLIQFQNNGVVDDSQLPKDRFSAERLKGVDSTLKIQPAKLEDSAVYLCASSSGRVYEQYFGPGTRLTVT.

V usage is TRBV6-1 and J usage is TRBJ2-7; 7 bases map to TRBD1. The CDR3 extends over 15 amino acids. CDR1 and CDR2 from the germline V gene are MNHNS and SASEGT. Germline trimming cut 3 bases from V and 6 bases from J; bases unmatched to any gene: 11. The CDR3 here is CASSDEQGRGREQYF. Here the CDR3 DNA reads TGTGCCAGCAGTGACGAACAGGGGAGAGGCCGCGAGCAGTACTTC.

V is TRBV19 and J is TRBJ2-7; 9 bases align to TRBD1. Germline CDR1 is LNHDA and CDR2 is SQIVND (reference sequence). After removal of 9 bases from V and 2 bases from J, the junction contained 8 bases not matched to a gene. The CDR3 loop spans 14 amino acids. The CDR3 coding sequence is TGTGCCAGCTCCGCCGGGACAGGGACCTACGAGCAGTACTTC. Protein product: CASSAGTGTYEQYF. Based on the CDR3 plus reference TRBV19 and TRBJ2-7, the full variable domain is DGGITQSPKYLFRKEGQNVTLSCEQNLNHDAMYWYRQDPGQGLRLIYYSQIVNDFQKGDIAEGYSVSREKKESFPLTVTSAQKNPTAFYLCASSAGTGTYEQYFGPGTRLTVT.

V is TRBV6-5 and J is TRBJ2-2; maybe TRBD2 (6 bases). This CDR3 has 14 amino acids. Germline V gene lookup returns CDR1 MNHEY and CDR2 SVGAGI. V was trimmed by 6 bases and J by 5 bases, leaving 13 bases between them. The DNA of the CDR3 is TGTGCCAGCAGGGGACGGGAGAGTACCGGGGAGCTGTTTTTT. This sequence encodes CASRGRESTGELFF.

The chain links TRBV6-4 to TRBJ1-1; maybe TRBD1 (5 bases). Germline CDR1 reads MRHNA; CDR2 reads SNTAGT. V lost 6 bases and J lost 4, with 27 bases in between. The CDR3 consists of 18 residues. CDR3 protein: CASRELTILNLGGTEAFF. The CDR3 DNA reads TGTGCCAGCAGGGAGCTGACGATCCTGAACCTCGGGGGCACTGAAGCTTTCTTT.

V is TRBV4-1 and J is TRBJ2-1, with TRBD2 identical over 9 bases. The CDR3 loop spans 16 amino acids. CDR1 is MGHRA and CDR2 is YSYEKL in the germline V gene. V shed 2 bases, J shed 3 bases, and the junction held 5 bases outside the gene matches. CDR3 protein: CASSQQAGGLYNEQFF. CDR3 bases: TGCGCCAGCAGCCAACAAGCGGGAGGCCTCTACAATGAGCAGTTCTTC.

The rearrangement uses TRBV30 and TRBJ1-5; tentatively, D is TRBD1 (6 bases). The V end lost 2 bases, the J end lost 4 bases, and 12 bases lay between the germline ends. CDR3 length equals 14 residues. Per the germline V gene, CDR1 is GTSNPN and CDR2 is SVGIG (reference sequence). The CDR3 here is CAWSLEGGNQPQHF. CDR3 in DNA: TGTGCCTGGAGTTTGGAGGGGGGGAATCAGCCCCAGCATTTT.